The 8 T cell receptor beta chains listed next were all sequenced from one sample in a study of chemoradiotherapy in HPV16-positive cancers. Measured with immunoSEQ multiplex PCR; TCRdb has only the in-frame clones, and not every one. The data contain about 15,000 clones, under 85% of them singletons. The sample was collected from a patient who underwent chemoradiotherapy. The receptors originated from a human donor with HPV-associated anogenital cancer.

The V and J genes are TRBV30 and TRBJ2-7; D is perhaps TRBD1 (5 bases). Germline V gene sequence: CDR1 GTSNPN, CDR2 SVGIG (reference sequence). V lost 2 bases to trimming and J lost 2 bases, with 13 bases between them. The CDR3 contains 14 residues. This chain's CDR3 is CAWSNGYRTYEQYF. The CDR3 DNA sequence: TGTGCCTGGAGTAACGGATACAGGACCTACGAGCAGTACTTC. The full variable domain, with the rest looked up from reference TRBV30 and TRBJ2-7, is SQTIHQWPATLVQPVGSPLSLECTVEGTSNPNLYWYRQAAGRGLQLLFYSVGIGQISSEVPQNLSASRPQDRQFILSSKKLLLSDSGFYLCAWSNGYRTYEQYFGPGTRLTVT.

The chain uses TRBV18 and TRBJ1-6, with TRBD1 identical over 9 bases. Germline CDR1 is KGHSH and CDR2 is LQKENI. V lost 5 bases and J lost 10; bases outside the gene matches: 6. This CDR3 has 14 amino acids. The CDR3 DNA reads as TGTGCCAGCTCAAAGGACAGGGGAGGATCACCCCTCCACTTT. It translates to CASSKDRGGSPLHF.

The rearrangement joins TRBV6-5 to TRBJ2-5; 8 bases are a match to TRBD2. Germline CDR1 MNHEY, CDR2 SVGAGI. The CDR3 consists of 14 residues. J lost 9 bases, V lost 7 bases, and 13 bases had no gene match. The CDR3 is CASKEAGDRGPQYF. The CDR3 DNA is TGTGCCAGCAAAGAAGCGGGGGACCGAGGGCCCCAGTACTTC.

In this sample, this clone turned up a few times. The DNA of the CDR3 is TGTGCCAGCAGTGAAGCAAGGGAAGACACTGAAGCTTTCTTT. Protein sequence: CASSEAREDTEAFF. The chain links TRBV2 to TRBJ1-1; D is unresolved. Germline V gives CDR1 SNHLY, CDR2 FYNNEI. The CDR3 spans 14 residues. Trimming pared 0 bases from V and 3 bases from J, leaving 8 bases between.

This chain uses TRBV7-9 with TRBJ2-1, with 9 bases that match TRBD1. CDR3 length equals 14 residues. The V segment lost 10 bases and the J segment 4 bases; nucleotides outside the gene matches: 8. Germline values: CDR1 SEHNR, CDR2 FQNEAQ (reference sequence). CDR3 sequence reads: CATPGTGIYNEQFF. In nucleotides, the CDR3 is TGTGCCACTCCCGGGACAGGGATTTACAATGAGCAGTTCTTC.

J is TRBJ1-5 and V is TRBV7-6; D remains unclear. Per the germline V gene, CDR1 is SGHVS and CDR2 is FNYEAQ. Trimming left V 2 bases short and J 5 bases short, with 7 bases between. This CDR3 is 13 amino acids long. Here the CDR3 DNA reads TGTGCCAGCAGCTTATTTGGGGATCAGCCCCAGCATTTT. Residues: CASSLFGDQPQHF.

The J gene is TRBJ1-2, the V gene TRBV6-1; 8 positions agree with TRBD1. The CDR3 length is 16 residues. Per the germline V gene, CDR1 is MNHNS and CDR2 is SASEGT. J was trimmed by 3 bases and V by 1 base; bases with no gene match: 7. The CDR3 nucleotides are TGTGCCAGCAGTGAAGAGGACAGGGAATGGGACTATGGCTACACCTTC. Translated: CASSEEDREWDYGYTF.

This rearrangement joins TRBV15 to TRBJ2-2; 8 bases are shared with TRBD1. The germline V gene has CDR1 LNHNV and CDR2 YYDKDF (reference sequence). Trimming took 0 bases from V and 2 from J; bases not matched to a gene: 8. This CDR3 is built from 18 residues. In DNA form, the CDR3 reads TGTGCCACCAGCAGAGATCCCCGGGACAGGACAAACACCGGGGAGCTGTTTTTT. It yields the protein CATSRDPRDRTNTGELFF.